The present T cell receptor (beta chain) was sequenced within a study of blood T cell repertoires in COVID-19. CDR1 LNHDA and CDR2 SQIVND come from the germline V gene (reference sequence). The CDR3 runs to 13 residues. The V end lost 4 bases, the J end lost 0 bases, and 6 bases lay between the germline ends. The authors' processing: Reference gene primer amplification gave estimated nucleated cell counts. Data came from immunoSEQ multiplex PCR; TCRdb stores just in-frame clones and leaves some out. V and J calls and clone size are those listed in that table; D and trimming were worked out from the DNA. The repertoire consists of some 140,000 clones, with just over 75% occurring once and the leading ten covering 10% to 13%.

The genes are TRBV19 and TRBJ1-1; no reliable D call. The TCR sequence derives from a human donor in a cohort sampled during active COVID-19. The source material was peripheral blood. The CDR3: CASSKTVNTEAFF. The CDR3 nucleotides are TGTGCCAGTAGTAAAACGGTGAACACTGAAGCTTTCTTT.